This note documents a single T cell receptor (beta chain) sequence. Antigen specificity is unknown. This sample is part of a study of shared clonotypes between healthy human individuals. For the study at large: Each donor's CD8 memory used one plate, CD8 naive two, each CD4 subset three.

The authors distributed each subset's genomic DNA evenly over several immunoSEQ plates. Only in-frame clones appear in the TCRdb table, and some are missing; sequencing was by immunoSEQ multiplex PCR. The profile shows about 1 million clones, 75% of them singletons. Donors were Caucasian adults residing in Nashville, Tennessee, USA. Germline V gene lookup returns CDR1 MNHEY and CDR2 SVGAGI. This CDR3 is 15 amino acids long. V dropped 6 bases and J dropped 2 bases, with 15 bases sitting between them. Whole-study findings and limits: Exclusively blood specimens were collected; tissue repertoires likely differ.

The TCR was taken from a man aged 18 to 30 in good health. V gene TRBV6-5 combines with J gene TRBJ2-3, with D possibly matching TRBD1 (6 bases). The sequencing sample was made of memory CD4+ T cells sorted from blood. As for subset: CD45RA-negative fraction. The DNA for the CDR3 is TGTGCCAGCAGAGAAACAGGGATCCTCACAGATACGCAGTATTTT. This translates into CASRETGILTDTQYF.